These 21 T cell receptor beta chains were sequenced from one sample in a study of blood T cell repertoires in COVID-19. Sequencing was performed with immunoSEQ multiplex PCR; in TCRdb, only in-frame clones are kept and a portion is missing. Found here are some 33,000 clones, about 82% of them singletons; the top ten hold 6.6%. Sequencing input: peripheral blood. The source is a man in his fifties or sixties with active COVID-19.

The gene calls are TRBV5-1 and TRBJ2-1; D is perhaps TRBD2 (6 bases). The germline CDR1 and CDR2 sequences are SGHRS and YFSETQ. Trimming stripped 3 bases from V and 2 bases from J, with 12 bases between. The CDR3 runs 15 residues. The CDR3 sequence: CASSSSGTPYNEQFF. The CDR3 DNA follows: TGCGCCAGCAGCTCATCCGGGACTCCCTACAATGAGCAGTTCTTC.

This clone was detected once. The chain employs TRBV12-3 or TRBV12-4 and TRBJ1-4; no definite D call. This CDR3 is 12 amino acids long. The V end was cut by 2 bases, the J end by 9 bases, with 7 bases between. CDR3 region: CASSLHFQKLFF. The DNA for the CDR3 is TGTGCCAGCAGTTTACATTTCCAAAAACTGTTTTTT.

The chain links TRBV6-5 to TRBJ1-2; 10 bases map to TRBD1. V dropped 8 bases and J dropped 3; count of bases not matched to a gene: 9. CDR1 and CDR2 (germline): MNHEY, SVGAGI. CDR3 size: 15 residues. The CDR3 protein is CASEPRQGAHYGYTF. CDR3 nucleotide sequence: TGTGCCAGCGAACCACGACAGGGGGCTCACTATGGCTACACCTTC.

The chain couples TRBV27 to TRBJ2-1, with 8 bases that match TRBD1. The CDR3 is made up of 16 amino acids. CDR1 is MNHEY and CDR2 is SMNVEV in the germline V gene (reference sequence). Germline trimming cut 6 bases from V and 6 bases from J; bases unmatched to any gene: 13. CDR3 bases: TGTGCCAGCAGCCGAACCGGACAGGGTACCCCCAATGAGCAGTTCTTC. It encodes CASSRTGQGTPNEQFF.

This CDR3 is CASSSIAGGQAEQYF. The CDR3 region has the DNA TGTGCCAGCAGTTCGATAGCGGGAGGGCAGGCCGAGCAGTACTTC. The V and J genes are TRBV6-5 and TRBJ2-7; 11 bases are shared with TRBD2. V shed 4 bases and J 6 bases; nucleotides not matched to a gene: 8. Germline V gene sequence: CDR1 MNHEY, CDR2 SVGAGI. CDR3 length: 15 residues.

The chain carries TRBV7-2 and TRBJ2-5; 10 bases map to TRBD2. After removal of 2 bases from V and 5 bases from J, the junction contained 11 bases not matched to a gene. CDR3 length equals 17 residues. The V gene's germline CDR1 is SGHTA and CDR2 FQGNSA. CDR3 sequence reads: CASSLWASGRDAETQYF. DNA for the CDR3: TGTGCCAGCAGCTTATGGGCTAGCGGGAGAGACGCGGAGACCCAGTACTTC.

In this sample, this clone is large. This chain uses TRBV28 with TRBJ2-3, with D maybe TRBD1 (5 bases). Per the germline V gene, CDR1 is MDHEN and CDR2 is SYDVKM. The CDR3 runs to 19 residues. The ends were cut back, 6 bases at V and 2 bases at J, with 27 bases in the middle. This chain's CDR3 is CASRGLVTVGPNTTDTQYF. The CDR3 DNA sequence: TGTGCCAGCAGAGGATTGGTGACAGTTGGCCCCAATACCACAGATACGCAGTATTTT.

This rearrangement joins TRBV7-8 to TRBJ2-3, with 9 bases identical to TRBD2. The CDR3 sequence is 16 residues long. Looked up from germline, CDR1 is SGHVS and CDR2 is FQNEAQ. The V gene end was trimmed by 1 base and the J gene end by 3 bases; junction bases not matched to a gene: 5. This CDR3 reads CASSLVGSGRTDTQYF. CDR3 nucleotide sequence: TGTGCCAGCAGCTTAGTTGGGAGCGGGAGGACAGATACGCAGTATTTT.

In DNA form, the CDR3 reads TGTGCCAGCAGCCCAGGTCTCCCCTACGAGCAGTACTTC. Its protein product is CASSPGLPYEQYF. The V gene is TRBV3-1 (or the pseudogene TRBV3-2), the J gene TRBJ2-7; D remains unclear. V lost 4 bases and J 2 bases, leaving 9 bases between the germline ends. The CDR3 covers 13 residues. CDR1 is LGHDT, CDR2 YNNKEL, per germline (reference sequence).

The CDR3 nucleotides read TGTGCCAGCAGGACGGACAGGGGGAAGACCTACGAGCAGTACTTC. This codes for CASRTDRGKTYEQYF. V is TRBV27 and J is TRBJ2-7, with TRBD1 matching 10 bases. The CDR3 loop spans 15 amino acids. CDR1 is MNHEY and CDR2 is SMNVEV in the germline V gene (reference sequence). V was pared by 6 bases and J by 2 bases, with 7 bases of the junction left unmatched.

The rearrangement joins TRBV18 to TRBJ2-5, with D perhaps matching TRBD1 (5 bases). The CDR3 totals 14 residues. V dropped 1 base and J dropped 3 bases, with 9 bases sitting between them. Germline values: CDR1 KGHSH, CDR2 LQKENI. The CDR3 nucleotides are TGTGCCAGCTCACCACGGAGCAGGGAAGAGACCCAGTACTTC. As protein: CASSPRSREETQYF.

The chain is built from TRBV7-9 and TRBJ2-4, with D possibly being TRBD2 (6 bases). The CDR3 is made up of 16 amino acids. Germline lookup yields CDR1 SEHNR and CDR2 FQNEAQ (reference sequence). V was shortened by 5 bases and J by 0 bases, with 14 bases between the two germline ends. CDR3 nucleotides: TGTGCCAGCAGCCGGGACTTTTTATTAGCCAAAAACATTCAGTACTTC. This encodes CASSRDFLLAKNIQYF. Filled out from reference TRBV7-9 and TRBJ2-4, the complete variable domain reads DTGVSQNPRHKITKRGQNVTFRCDPISEHNRLYWYRQTLGQGPEFLTYFQNEAQLEKSRLLSDRFSAERPKGSFSTLEIQRTEQGDSAMYLCASSRDFLLAKNIQYFGAGTRLSVL.

In DNA form, the CDR3 reads TGTGCCAGCAGGCGGGCAGGGGGCAAAGATTCACCCCTCCACTTT. Translation: CASRRAGGKDSPLHF. V usage is TRBV5-6 and J usage is TRBJ1-6; 8 bases fit TRBD1. V gave up 5 bases and J gave up 8 bases; unmatched junction bases: 9. Germline V gene sequence: CDR1 SGHDT, CDR2 YYEEEE. The CDR3 length is 15 residues.

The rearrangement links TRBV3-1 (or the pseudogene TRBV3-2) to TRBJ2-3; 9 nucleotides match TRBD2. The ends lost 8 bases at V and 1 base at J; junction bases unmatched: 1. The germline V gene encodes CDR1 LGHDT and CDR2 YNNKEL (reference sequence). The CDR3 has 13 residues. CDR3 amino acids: CASEREGTDTQYF. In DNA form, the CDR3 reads TGTGCCAGCGAGCGGGAGGGCACAGATACGCAGTATTTT.

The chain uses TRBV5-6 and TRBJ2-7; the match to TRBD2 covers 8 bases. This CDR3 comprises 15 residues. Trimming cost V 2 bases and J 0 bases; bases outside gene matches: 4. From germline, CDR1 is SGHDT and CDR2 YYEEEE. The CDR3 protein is CASSFERENSYEQYF. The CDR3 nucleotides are TGTGCCAGCAGCTTTGAGCGGGAGAACTCCTACGAGCAGTACTTC.

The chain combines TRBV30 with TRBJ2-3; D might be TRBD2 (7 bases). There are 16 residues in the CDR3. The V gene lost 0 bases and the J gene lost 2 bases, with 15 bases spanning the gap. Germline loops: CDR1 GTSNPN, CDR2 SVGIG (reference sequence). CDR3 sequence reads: CAWSVRRGGDTDTQYF. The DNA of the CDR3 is TGTGCCTGGAGTGTACGGAGGGGGGGAGACACAGATACGCAGTATTTT. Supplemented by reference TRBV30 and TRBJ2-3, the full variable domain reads SQTIHQWPATLVQPVGSPLSLECTVEGTSNPNLYWYRQAAGRGLQLLFYSVGIGQISSEVPQNLSASRPQDRQFILSSKKLLLSDSGFYLCAWSVRRGGDTDTQYFGPGTRLTVL.

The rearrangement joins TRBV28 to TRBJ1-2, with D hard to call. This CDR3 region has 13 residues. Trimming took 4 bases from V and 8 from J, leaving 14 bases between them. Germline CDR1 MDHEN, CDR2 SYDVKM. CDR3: CASSSWIARGYTF. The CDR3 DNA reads TGTGCCAGCAGTTCCTGGATAGCGCGGGGCTACACCTTC.

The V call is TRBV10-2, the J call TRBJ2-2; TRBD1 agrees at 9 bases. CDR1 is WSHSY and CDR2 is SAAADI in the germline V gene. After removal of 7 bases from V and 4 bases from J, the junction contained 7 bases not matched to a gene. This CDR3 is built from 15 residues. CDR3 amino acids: CASKKKTGGTGELFF. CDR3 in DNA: TGCGCCAGCAAAAAGAAGACAGGGGGCACCGGGGAGCTGTTTTTT.

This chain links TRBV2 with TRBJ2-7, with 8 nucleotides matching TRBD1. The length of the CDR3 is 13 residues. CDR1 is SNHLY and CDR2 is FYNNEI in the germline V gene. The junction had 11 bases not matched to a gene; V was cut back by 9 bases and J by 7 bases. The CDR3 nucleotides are TGTGCCAGTGGACAGGGCACTTTGGGGGAGCAGTACTTC. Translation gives CASGQGTLGEQYF.

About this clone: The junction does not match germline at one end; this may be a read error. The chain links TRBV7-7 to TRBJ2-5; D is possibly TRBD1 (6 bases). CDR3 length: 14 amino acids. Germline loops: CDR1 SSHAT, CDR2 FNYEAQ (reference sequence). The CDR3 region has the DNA TGTGCTAGCAGCTTTACAGGGACCGGAGAGACCCAGTACTTC. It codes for CASSFTGTGETQYF.

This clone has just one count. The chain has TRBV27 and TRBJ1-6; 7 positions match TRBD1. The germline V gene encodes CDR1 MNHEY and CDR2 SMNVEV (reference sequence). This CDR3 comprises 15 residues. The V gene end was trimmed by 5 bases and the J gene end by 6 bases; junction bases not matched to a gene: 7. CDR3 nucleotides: TGTGCCAGCAGTCCTCTGACAGGGACTAATTCACCCCTCCACTTT. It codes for CASSPLTGTNSPLHF.